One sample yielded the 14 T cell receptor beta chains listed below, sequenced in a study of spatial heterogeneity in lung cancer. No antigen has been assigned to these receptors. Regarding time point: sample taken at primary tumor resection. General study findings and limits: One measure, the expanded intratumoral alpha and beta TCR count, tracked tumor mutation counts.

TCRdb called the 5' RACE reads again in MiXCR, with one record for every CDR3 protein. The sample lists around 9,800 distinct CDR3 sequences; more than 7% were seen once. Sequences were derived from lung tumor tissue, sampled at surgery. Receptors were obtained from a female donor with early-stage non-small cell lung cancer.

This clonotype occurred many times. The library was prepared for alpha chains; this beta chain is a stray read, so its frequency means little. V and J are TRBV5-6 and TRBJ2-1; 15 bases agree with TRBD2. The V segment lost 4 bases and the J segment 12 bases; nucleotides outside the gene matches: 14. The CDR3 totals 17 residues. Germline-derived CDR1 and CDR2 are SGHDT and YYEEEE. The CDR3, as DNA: TGTGCCAGCAGCAGCTCCGGGACTAGCGGGGGGCTACAAGGGCAGTTCTTC. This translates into CASSSSGTSGGLQGQFF.

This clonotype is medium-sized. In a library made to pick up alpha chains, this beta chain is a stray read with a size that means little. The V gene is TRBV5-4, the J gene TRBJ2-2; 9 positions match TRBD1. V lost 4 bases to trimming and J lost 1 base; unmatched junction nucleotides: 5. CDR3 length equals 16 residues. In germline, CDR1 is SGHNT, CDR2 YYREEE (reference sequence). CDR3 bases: TGTGCCAGCAGCCAACGGGGACAGGGGAACACCGGGGAGCTGTTTTTT. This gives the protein CASSQRGQGNTGELFF.

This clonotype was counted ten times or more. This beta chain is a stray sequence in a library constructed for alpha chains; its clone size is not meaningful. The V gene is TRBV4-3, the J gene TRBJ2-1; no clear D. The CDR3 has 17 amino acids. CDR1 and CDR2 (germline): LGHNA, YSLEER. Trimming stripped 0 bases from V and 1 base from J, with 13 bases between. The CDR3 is CASSQELLFSSYNEQFF. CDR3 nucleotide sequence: TGCGCCAGCAGCCAAGAGCTATTGTTCTCTTCCTACAATGAGCAGTTCTTC.

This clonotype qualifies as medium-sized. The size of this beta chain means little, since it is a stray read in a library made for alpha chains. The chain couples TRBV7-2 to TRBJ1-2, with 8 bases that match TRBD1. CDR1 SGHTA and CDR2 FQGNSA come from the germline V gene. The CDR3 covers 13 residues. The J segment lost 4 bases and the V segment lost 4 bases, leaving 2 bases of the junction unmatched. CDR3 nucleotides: TGTGCCAGCAGCTCCGGACAGGGCTATGGCTACACCTTC. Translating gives CASSSGQGYGYTF.

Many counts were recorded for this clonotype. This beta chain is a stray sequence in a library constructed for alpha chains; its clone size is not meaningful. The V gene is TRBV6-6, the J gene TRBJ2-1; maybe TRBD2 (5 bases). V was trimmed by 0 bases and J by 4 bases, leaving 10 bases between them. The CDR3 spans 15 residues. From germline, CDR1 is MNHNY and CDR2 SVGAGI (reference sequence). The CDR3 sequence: CASSYSGPGYNEQFF. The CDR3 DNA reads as TGTGCCAGCAGTTACTCTGGACCGGGATACAATGAGCAGTTCTTC.

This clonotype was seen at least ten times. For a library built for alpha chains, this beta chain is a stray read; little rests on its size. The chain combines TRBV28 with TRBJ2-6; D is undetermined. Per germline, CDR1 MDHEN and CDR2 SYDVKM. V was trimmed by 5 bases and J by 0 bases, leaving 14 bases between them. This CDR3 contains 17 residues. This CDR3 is CASSEAGAFSGANVLTF. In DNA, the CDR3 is TGTGCCAGCAGTGAGGCAGGCGCCTTCTCTGGGGCCAACGTCCTGACTTTC.

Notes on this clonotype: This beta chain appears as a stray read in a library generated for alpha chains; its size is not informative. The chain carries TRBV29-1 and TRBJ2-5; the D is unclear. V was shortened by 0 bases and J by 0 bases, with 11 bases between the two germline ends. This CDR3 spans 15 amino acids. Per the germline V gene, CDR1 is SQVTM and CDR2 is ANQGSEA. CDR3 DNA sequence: TGCAGCGTTGAAGACCTTACCGGGCACCAAGAGACCCAGTACTTC. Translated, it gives CSVEDLTGHQETQYF.

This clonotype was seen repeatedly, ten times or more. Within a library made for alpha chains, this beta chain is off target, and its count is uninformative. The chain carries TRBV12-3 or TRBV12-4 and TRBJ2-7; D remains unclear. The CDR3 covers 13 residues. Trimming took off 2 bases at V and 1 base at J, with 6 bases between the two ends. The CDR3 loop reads CASSLLQSYEQYF. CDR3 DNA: TGTGCCAGCAGTTTACTACAGTCCTACGAGCAGTACTTC.

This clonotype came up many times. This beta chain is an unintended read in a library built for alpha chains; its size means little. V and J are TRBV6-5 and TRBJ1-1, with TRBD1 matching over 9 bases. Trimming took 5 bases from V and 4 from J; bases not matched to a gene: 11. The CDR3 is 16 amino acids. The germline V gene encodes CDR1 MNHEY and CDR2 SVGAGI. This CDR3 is CASSTRGTGMTTEAFF. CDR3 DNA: TGTGCCAGCAGTACCAGAGGGACAGGGATGACCACTGAAGCTTTCTTT.

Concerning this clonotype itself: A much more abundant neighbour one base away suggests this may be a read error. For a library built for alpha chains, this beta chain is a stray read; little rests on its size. CDR3 sequence: CASSPGTDTQYF. In nucleotides, the CDR3 is TGTGCCAGCTCCCCAGGGACAGATACGCAGTATTTT. V is TRBV18 and J is TRBJ2-3, with D perhaps matching TRBD1 (5 bases). The germline V and J ends were trimmed by 6 bases and 3 bases, with 7 bases remaining between them. Germline V lookup: CDR1 KGHSH, CDR2 LQKENI. The CDR3 spans 12 residues.

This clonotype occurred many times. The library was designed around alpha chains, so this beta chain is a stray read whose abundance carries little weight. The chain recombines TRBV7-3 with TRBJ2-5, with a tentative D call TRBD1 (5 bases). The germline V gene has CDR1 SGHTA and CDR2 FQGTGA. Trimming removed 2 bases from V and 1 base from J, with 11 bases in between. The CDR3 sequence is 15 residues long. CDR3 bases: TGTGCCAGCAGCTTAGGGGCGTCCCTCCAAGAGACCCAGTACTTC. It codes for CASSLGASLQETQYF. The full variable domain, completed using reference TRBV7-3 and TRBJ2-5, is GAGVSQTPSNKVTEKGKYVELRCDPISGHTALYWYRQSLGQGPEFLIYFQGTGAADDSGLPNDRFFAVRPEGSVSTLKIQRTERGDSAVYLCASSLGASLQETQYFGPGTRLLVL.

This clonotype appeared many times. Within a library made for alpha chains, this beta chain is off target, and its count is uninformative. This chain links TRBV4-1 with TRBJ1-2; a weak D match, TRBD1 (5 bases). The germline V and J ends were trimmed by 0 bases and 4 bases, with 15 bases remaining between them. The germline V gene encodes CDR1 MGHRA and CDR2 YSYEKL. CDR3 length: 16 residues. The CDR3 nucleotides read TGCGCCAGCAGCCAAGATAGAGGGGCCCGGGGCTATGGCTACACCTTC. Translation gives CASSQDRGARGYGYTF.

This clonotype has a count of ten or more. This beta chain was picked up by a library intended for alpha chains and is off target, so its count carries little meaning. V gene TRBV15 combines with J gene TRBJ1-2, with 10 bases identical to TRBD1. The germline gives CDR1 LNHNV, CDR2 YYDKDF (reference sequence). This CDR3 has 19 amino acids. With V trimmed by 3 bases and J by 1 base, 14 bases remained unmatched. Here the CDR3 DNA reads TGTGCCACCAGCAGGTTGGGGACAGGGGCGCCGGGGGATAACTATGGCTACACCTTC. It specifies CATSRLGTGAPGDNYGYTF. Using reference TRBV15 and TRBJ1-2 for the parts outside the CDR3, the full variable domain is DAMVIQNPRYQVTQFGKPVTLSCSQTLNHNVMYWYQQKSSQAPKLLFHYYDKDFNNEADTPDNFQSRRPNTSFCFLDIRSPGLGDTAMYLCATSRLGTGAPGDNYGYTFGSGTRLTVV.

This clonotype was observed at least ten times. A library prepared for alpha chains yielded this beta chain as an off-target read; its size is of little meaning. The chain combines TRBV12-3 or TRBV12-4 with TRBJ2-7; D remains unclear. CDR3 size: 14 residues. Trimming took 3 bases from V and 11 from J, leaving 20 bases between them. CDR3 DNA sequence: TGTGCCAGCAGTTTCGGCGACGTGGCTACTTCGGAGTACTTC. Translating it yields CASSFGDVATSEYF.